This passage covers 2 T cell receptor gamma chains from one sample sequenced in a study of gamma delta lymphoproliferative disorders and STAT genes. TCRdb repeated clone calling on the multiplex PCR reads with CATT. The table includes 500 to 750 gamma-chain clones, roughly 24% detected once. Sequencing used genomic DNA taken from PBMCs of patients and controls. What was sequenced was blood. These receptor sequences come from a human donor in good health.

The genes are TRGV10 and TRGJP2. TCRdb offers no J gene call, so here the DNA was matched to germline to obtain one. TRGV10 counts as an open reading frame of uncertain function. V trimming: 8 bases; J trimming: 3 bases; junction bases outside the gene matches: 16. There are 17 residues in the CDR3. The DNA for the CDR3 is TGTGCTGCGTGGGAACTTAAAGAGAACCGTAGTGATTGGATCAAGACGTTT. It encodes CAAWELKENRSDWIKTF.

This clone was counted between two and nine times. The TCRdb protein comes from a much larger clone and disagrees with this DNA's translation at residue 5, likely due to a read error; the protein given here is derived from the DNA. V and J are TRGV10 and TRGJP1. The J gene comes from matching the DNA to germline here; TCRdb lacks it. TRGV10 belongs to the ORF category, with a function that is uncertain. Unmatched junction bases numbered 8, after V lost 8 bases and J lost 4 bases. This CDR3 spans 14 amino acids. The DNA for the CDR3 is TGTGCTGCGTGGGGCCCCAGCACTGGTTGGTTCAAGATATTT. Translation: CAAWGPSTGWFKIF.